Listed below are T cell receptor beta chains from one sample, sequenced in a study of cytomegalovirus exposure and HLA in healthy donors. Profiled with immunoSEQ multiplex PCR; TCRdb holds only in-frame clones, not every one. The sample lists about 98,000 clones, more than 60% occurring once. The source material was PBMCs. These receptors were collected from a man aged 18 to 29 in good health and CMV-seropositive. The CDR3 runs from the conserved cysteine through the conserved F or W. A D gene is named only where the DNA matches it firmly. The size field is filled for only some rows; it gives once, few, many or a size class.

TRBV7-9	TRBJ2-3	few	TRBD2	CASSPTGTSEQNTQYF	TGTGCCAGCAGCCCCACTGGGACTAGCGAGCAAAATACGCAGTATTTT
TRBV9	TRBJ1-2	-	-	CASSVSTANYGYTF	TGTGCCAGCAGCGTATCCACGGCTAACTATGGCTACACCTTC
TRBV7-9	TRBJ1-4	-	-	CASSLYGGGNEKLFF	TGTGCCAGCAGCTTATACGGGGGTGGGAATGAAAAACTGTTTTTT
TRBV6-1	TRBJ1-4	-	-	CASRVGGANEKLFF	TGTGCCAGCAGAGTCGGGGGGGCGAATGAAAAACTGTTTTTT
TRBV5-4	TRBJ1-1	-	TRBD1	CASSLLGQGFFNTEAFF	TGTGCCAGCAGCTTGTTAGGACAGGGGTTTTTTAACACTGAAGCTTTCTTT
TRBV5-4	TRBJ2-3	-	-	CASSLGQSTDTQYF	TGTGCCAGCAGCTTGGGGCAGAGCACAGATACGCAGTATTTT
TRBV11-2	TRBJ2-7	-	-	CASSLDVGPYEQYF	TGTGCCAGCAGCTTAGATGTGGGCCCCTACGAGCAGTACTTC
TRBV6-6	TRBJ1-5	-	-	CASSLRQSNQPQHF	TGTGCCAGCAGCCTACGACAGAGCAATCAGCCCCAGCATTTT
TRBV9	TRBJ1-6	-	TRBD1	CASSVGTGDSPLHF	TGTGCCAGCAGCGTGGGGACAGGAGATTCACCCCTCCACTTT
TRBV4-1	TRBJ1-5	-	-	CASSQEGLYQPQHF	TGCGCCAGCAGCCAAGAGGGGCTATATCAGCCCCAGCATTTT
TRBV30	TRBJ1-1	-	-	CAWSGDVRRNTEAFF	TGTGCCTGGAGTGGCGACGTGAGGAGGAACACTGAAGCTTTCTTT
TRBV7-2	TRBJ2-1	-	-	CASSADREQFF	TGTGCCAGCAGCGCAGACAGGGAGCAGTTCTTC
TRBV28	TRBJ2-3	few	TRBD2	CASNGGGPSTDTQYF	TGTGCCAGCAATGGCGGGGGGCCTAGCACAGATACGCAGTATTTT
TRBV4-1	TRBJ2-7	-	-	CASSQGQGKSYEQYF	TGCGCCAGCAGCCAAGGTCAGGGCAAGTCGTACGAGCAGTACTTC
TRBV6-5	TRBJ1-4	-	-	CASSYSRAQGEKLFF	TGTGCCAGCAGTTACTCAAGAGCTCAGGGTGAAAAACTGTTTTTC
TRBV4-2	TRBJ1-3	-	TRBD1	CASSLGGTGKENTIYF	TGTGCCAGCAGCCTCGGAGGGACAGGGAAGGAAAACACCATATATTTT
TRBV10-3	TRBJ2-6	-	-	CAISIGDSGANVLTF	TGTGCCATCAGCATAGGAGATTCTGGGGCCAACGTCCTGACTTTC
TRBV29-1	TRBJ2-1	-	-	CSVGRGPKTCNEQFF	TGCAGCGTTGGGAGGGGGCCCAAGACGTGCAATGAGCAGTTCTTC
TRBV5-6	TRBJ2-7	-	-	CASSSVRRFYEQYF	TGTGCCAGCAGCTCGGTGCGTCGGTTCTACGAGCAGTACTTC
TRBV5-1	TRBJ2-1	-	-	CASSPDFGEQFF	TGCGCCAGCAGCCCGGACTTCGGGGAGCAGTTCTTC
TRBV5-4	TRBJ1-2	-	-	CASSPGSGYGYTF	TGTGCCAGCAGCCCGGGGTCGGGGTATGGCTACACCTTC
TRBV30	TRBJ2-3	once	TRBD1	CACTGGLSTDTQYF	TGTGCCTGCACAGGGGGTCTAAGCACAGATACGCAGTATTTT